The 29 T cell receptor beta chains presented below share a single source sample, sequenced in a study of cytomegalovirus exposure and HLA in healthy donors (dated by TCRdb to about 2017). The protocol used for the library was the immunoSEQ multiplex PCR assay. The multiplex PCR relied on a mix of 60 forward primers for TCR Vbeta segments and 13 reverse primers for TCR Jbeta segments. In TCRdb, the immuneACCESS table is reduced to in-frame sequences with V and J assigned. These tables do not hold every clone; where another copy was compared, an unresolved V gene accounts for under half, and the others remain unexplained. In this sample the table shows under 150,000 clones, around 80% of which occur a single time. The biggest ten clones account for around 2% of the sample. The source material was PBMCs. These TCRs come from a woman aged 45-65 years in good health and CMV-seronegative.

V usage is TRBV7-9 and J usage is TRBJ2-3; 9 bases are a match to TRBD2. Losses at the gene ends were 5 bases for V and 5 bases for J; bases not matched to a gene: 11. CDR3 length equals 16 residues. Germline V gene sequence: CDR1 SEHNR, CDR2 FQNEAQ (reference sequence). The CDR3 loop is CASSLDVLAGGDTQYF. DNA of the CDR3: TGTGCCAGCAGCCTAGACGTACTAGCGGGTGGAGATACGCAGTATTTT.

The gene calls are TRBV9 and TRBJ1-2; D possibly corresponds to TRBD1 (6 bases). Germline values: CDR1 SGDLS, CDR2 YYNGEE. V was pared by 3 bases and J by 2 bases, with 14 bases between. The CDR3 length is 15 residues. The DNA for the CDR3 is TGTGCCAGCAGCGATGAAGACAGGAGGAACTATGGCTACACCTTC. This sequence encodes CASSDEDRRNYGYTF.

This chain joins TRBV5-1 and TRBJ2-7; possibly TRBD2 for D (5 bases). The germline CDR1 and CDR2 sequences are SGHRS and YFSETQ. The length of the CDR3 is 13 residues. V lost 5 bases and J 0 bases, leaving 9 bases between the germline ends. The CDR3 coding sequence is TGCGCCAGCAGTGTTGACTACTCCTACGAGCAGTACTTC. As protein: CASSVDYSYEQYF.

This chain connects TRBV6-5 to TRBJ1-2; 8 bases match TRBD1. The CDR3 sequence is 14 residues long. The V and J ends lost 4 bases and 0 bases, in that order; junction bases with no gene match: 1. Germline assignment: CDR1 MNHEY and CDR2 SVGAGI. The CDR3 region has the DNA TGTGCCAGCAGTTGGACAGGGTCTAACTATGGCTACACCTTC. Protein sequence: CASSWTGSNYGYTF.

The chain joins TRBV29-1 to TRBJ2-5; TRBD1 agrees at 8 bases. Per germline, CDR1 SQVTM and CDR2 ANQGSEA. The CDR3 consists of 15 residues. Unmatched junction bases numbered 12, after V lost 4 bases and J lost 5 bases. The CDR3 DNA follows: TGCAGCGTTGGAGGTCGCCAGGGGGCTCGGGAGACCCAGTACTTC. Translation gives CSVGGRQGARETQYF.

This clone came up once. This chain joins TRBV5-4 and TRBJ2-1; tentative D call: TRBD1 (6 bases). Germline CDR1 and CDR2: SGHNT and YYREEE (reference sequence). Between the trimmed V and J ends, which lost 0 bases and 7 bases, there was a span of 23 bases. The CDR3 sequence is 18 residues long. Written as DNA, the CDR3 is TGTGCCAGCAGCTTGGGTTTCTTAGGTGCGACAGGTTTTAATGAGCAGTTCTTC. It specifies CASSLGFLGATGFNEQFF.

The genes are TRBV30 and TRBJ2-7; TRBD2 aligns across 7 bases. This CDR3 has 13 residues. V gave up 2 bases and J gave up 0 bases; unmatched junction bases: 1. Germline CDR1 GTSNPN, CDR2 SVGIG (reference sequence). CDR3 bases: TGTGCCTGGAGTAGGACTAGCTCCTACGAGCAGTACTTC. Translated: CAWSRTSSYEQYF.

The J gene is TRBJ1-4, the V gene TRBV5-1; a weak D match, TRBD1 (5 bases). This CDR3 is built from 15 residues. Germline V gene lookup returns CDR1 SGHRS and CDR2 YFSETQ. V gave up 5 bases and J gave up 0 bases, with 11 bases separating them. The CDR3 loop is CASSLLGATNEKLFF. The CDR3 nucleotides read TGCGCCAGCAGTCTTCTAGGGGCAACTAATGAAAAACTGTTTTTT.

The chain has TRBV4-1 and TRBJ2-3; 7 positions agree with TRBD2. The CDR3 covers 14 residues. Trimming at V came to 3 bases and at J to 6 bases, leaving 6 bases not matched to a gene. Per the germline V gene, CDR1 is MGHRA and CDR2 is YSYEKL. This CDR3 reads CASSQIAGPDTQYF. The CDR3 DNA reads as TGCGCCAGCAGCCAGATAGCGGGTCCCGATACGCAGTATTTT.

V and J are TRBV6-5 and TRBJ1-5, with D perhaps TRBD1 (5 bases). The ends were cut back, 5 bases at V and 5 bases at J, with 10 bases in the middle. This CDR3 comprises 13 residues. Germline V gene data show CDR1 as MNHEY and CDR2 as SVGAGI. The CDR3 protein is CASSPDKDQPQHF. The CDR3 DNA sequence: TGTGCCAGCAGTCCGGACAAAGATCAGCCCCAGCATTTT.

The chain couples TRBV5-1 to TRBJ2-4; TRBD2 aligns across 10 bases. The V gene end was trimmed by 2 bases and the J gene end by 1 base; junction bases not matched to a gene: 6. Per germline, CDR1 SGHRS and CDR2 YFSETQ. The CDR3 sequence is 17 residues long. Here the CDR3 reads CASSLNSGREAKNIQYF. CDR3 DNA sequence: TGCGCCAGCAGCTTAAACAGCGGGAGGGAGGCCAAAAACATTCAGTACTTC.

CDR3 amino acids: CASSVGGRAYTDTQYF. CDR3 nucleotides: TGTGCCAGCAGCGTGGGGGGGAGGGCCTACACAGATACGCAGTATTTT. The chain links TRBV9 to TRBJ2-3; 7 bases line up with TRBD2. Germline trimming cut 2 bases from V and 2 bases from J; bases unmatched to any gene: 8. The CDR3 is 16 residues long. The germline V gene encodes CDR1 SGDLS and CDR2 YYNGEE.

There are a few counts of this clone. The V gene is TRBV9, the J gene TRBJ2-2; TRBD2 agrees at 8 bases. The CDR3 extends over 17 amino acids. V trimming: 4 bases; J trimming: 1 base; junction bases outside the gene matches: 9. From germline, CDR1 is SGDLS and CDR2 YYNGEE. The CDR3 DNA reads TGTGCCAGCAGCCCCCGGGGGGGCGGGGTGAACACCGGGGAGCTGTTTTTT. This translates into CASSPRGGGVNTGELFF.

The V call is TRBV29-1, the J call TRBJ1-1; 7 bases agree with TRBD1. The CDR3 loop spans 13 amino acids. V dropped 2 bases and J dropped 2; count of bases not matched to a gene: 2. From germline, CDR1 is SQVTM and CDR2 ANQGSEA. This CDR3 reads CSVERGQNTEAFF. CDR3 coding DNA: TGCAGCGTTGAAAGGGGGCAAAACACTGAAGCTTTCTTT.

The chain is built from TRBV4-1 and TRBJ2-7, with TRBD2 matching 14 bases. J gave up 3 bases and V 1 base, and 5 bases lay outside the gene matches. The germline gives CDR1 MGHRA, CDR2 YSYEKL. CDR3 length equals 17 residues. The CDR3 region is CASSQGGLAGVYYEQYF. The CDR3 DNA reads as TGCGCCAGCAGCCAAGGGGGACTAGCGGGAGTTTACTACGAGCAGTACTTC.

The chain joins TRBV28 to TRBJ2-5; no definite D call. This CDR3 is 14 amino acids long. Germline V gives CDR1 MDHEN, CDR2 SYDVKM. The germline V and J ends were trimmed by 2 bases and 2 bases, with 9 bases remaining between them. As DNA, the CDR3 is TGTGCCAGCAGTTTAGTCCCTAGACAAGAGACCCAGTACTTC. Residues: CASSLVPRQETQYF.

The V call is TRBV6-6, the J call TRBJ1-1, with D maybe TRBD1 (6 bases). Germline CDR1 MNHNY, CDR2 SVGAGI (reference sequence). This CDR3 contains 15 residues. The ends were cut back, 7 bases at V and 1 base at J, with 16 bases in the middle. The CDR3 DNA reads as TGTGCCAGCACCCCGAGGGGGGGAGGGAACACTGAAGCTTTCTTT. Residues: CASTPRGGGNTEAFF.

The chain combines TRBV5-6 with TRBJ1-2; TRBD1 agrees at 7 bases. The V and J ends lost 4 bases and 0 bases, in that order; junction bases with no gene match: 15. CDR1 and CDR2 from the germline V gene are SGHDT and YYEEEE. The CDR3 sequence is 18 residues long. The CDR3 DNA is TGTGCCAGCAGCGTGGGGAGAGGCGGGACAGCCGCTAACTATGGCTACACCTTC. Protein: CASSVGRGGTAANYGYTF.

The J gene is TRBJ1-5, the V gene TRBV28; D unresolved. Germline lookup yields CDR1 MDHEN and CDR2 SYDVKM. Trimming took 6 bases from V and 3 from J, leaving 9 bases between them. The CDR3 extends over 13 amino acids. In DNA, the CDR3 is TGTGCCAGCAGGGGAGGCTTCAATCAGCCCCAGCATTTT. This translates into CASRGGFNQPQHF.

This chain links TRBV13 with TRBJ1-2, with 7 nucleotides matching TRBD1. The germline V gene has CDR1 PRHDT and CDR2 FYEKMQ (reference sequence). This CDR3 contains 16 residues. J was trimmed by 4 bases and V by 1 base; bases with no gene match: 9. CDR3 sequence (DNA): TGTGCCAGCAGCTTAGCCCCGGACAGGCTATTCTATGGCTACACCTTC. The encoded protein is CASSLAPDRLFYGYTF.

This clone appeared a few times. The J gene is TRBJ2-7, the V gene TRBV28; perhaps TRBD1 as D (5 bases). Deletions cut 3 bases from V and 2 bases from J, with 11 bases between. The CDR3 sequence is 14 residues long. CDR1 and CDR2 from the germline V gene are MDHEN and SYDVKM. CDR3 amino acids: CASSFDRPPYEQYF. The DNA for the CDR3 is TGTGCCAGCAGTTTTGACAGACCTCCCTACGAGCAGTACTTC. The full variable domain, rest sourced from reference TRBV28 and TRBJ2-7, is DVKVTQSSRYLVKRTGEKVFLECVQDMDHENMFWYRQDPGLGLRLIYFSYDVKMKEKGDIPEGYSVSREKKERFSLILESASTNQTSMYLCASSFDRPPYEQYFGPGTRLTVT.

The gene calls are TRBV28 and TRBJ2-1; D is perhaps TRBD2 (5 bases). Germline lookup yields CDR1 MDHEN and CDR2 SYDVKM. Trimming stripped 3 bases from V and 10 bases from J, with 19 bases between. The CDR3 is 15 residues long. CDR3 protein: CASSLDSFVLKEQFF. DNA of the CDR3: TGTGCCAGCAGTTTGGACTCGTTTGTTCTTAAAGAGCAGTTCTTC.

For the CDR3, the DNA is TGTGCCAGCAGCTCCCGGACAGCATATAGCAATCAGCCCCAGCATTTT. Amino acids: CASSSRTAYSNQPQHF. The V call is TRBV5-6, the J call TRBJ1-5, with D possibly TRBD1 on 6 matching bases. This CDR3 has 16 residues. Germline V lookup: CDR1 SGHDT, CDR2 YYEEEE. Trimming cost V 3 bases and J 0 bases, with 13 bases left between them.

The CDR3 DNA reads as TGTGCCAGTAGTGGACAGGGCGGGGAATACAATCAGCCCCAGCATTTT. Translation: CASSGQGGEYNQPQHF. V and J are TRBV19 and TRBJ1-5; 8 bases map to TRBD1. The germline V gene has CDR1 LNHDA and CDR2 SQIVND (reference sequence). The CDR3 contains 16 residues. Losses at the gene ends were 5 bases for V and 3 bases for J; bases not matched to a gene: 9.

This chain uses TRBV30 with TRBJ2-1; the match to TRBD2 covers 7 bases. Trimming took 4 bases from V and 0 from J; bases not matched to a gene: 6. This CDR3 comprises 15 residues. Germline CDR1 and CDR2: GTSNPN and SVGIG (reference sequence). The chain's CDR3 is CAWNGGEGSYNEQFF. CDR3 DNA: TGTGCCTGGAATGGGGGGGAGGGCTCCTACAATGAGCAGTTCTTC.

V gene TRBV7-8 combines with J gene TRBJ1-5, with 7 bases identical to TRBD1. From germline, CDR1 is SGHVS and CDR2 FQNEAQ. The CDR3 sequence is 14 residues long. Losses at the gene ends were 0 bases for V and 6 bases for J; bases not matched to a gene: 2. The CDR3, as DNA: TGTGCCAGCAGCTTAGCAGGGGGCGGTCAGCCCCAGCATTTT. Protein product: CASSLAGGGQPQHF. The entire variable domain, with the rest obtained from reference TRBV7-8 and TRBJ1-5, is as follows: GAGVSQSPRYKVAKRGQDVALRCDPISGHVSLFWYQQALGQGPEFLTYFQNEAQLDKSGLPSDRFFAERPEGSVSTLKIQRTQQEDSAVYLCASSLAGGGQPQHFGDGTRLSIL.

This chain uses TRBV4-1 with TRBJ1-3; D may be TRBD1 (6 bases). This CDR3 has 17 residues. Between the trimmed V and J ends, which lost 1 base and 0 bases, there was a span of 13 bases. The germline gives CDR1 MGHRA, CDR2 YSYEKL. The CDR3 loop reads CASSQVPTGTSGNTIYF. In DNA, the CDR3 is TGCGCCAGCAGCCAAGTTCCCACAGGGACCTCTGGAAACACCATATATTTT.

The chain links TRBV27 to TRBJ2-7; 7 nucleotides match TRBD1. Trimming took 5 bases from V and 2 from J; bases not matched to a gene: 9. The CDR3 spans 15 residues. Germline CDR1 is MNHEY and CDR2 is SMNVEV (reference sequence). CDR3 sequence reads: CASSEKTGRTYEQYF. The CDR3 nucleotides are TGTGCCAGCAGTGAAAAGACAGGGCGGACCTACGAGCAGTACTTC.

V is TRBV6-5 and J is TRBJ2-7; maybe TRBD1 (6 bases). Looked up from germline, CDR1 is MNHEY and CDR2 is SVGAGI. CDR3 size: 14 residues. V was clipped by 8 bases and J by 4 bases, with 18 bases between them. As DNA, the CDR3 is TGTGCCAGCGCCAGGACAGCCAGGACATACGAGCAGTACGTC. It specifies CASARTARTYEQYV.